The source of this TCR beta chain is a study of cytomegalovirus exposure and HLA in healthy donors. PCR primers comprised 60 Vbeta and 13 Jbeta primers. Profiling relied on immunoSEQ multiplex PCR, and the TCRdb table lists in-frame clones only, not all of them. The data hold some 180,000 clones, with roughly a tenth observed a single time. The sequencing sample was made of PBMCs. The TCR originated in a woman in her thirties in good health and CMV-seropositive.

The CDR3 region has the DNA TGTGCCAGCAGTTATCCGGGACAGGGAGACACTGAAGCTTTCTTT. This encodes CASSYPGQGDTEAFF. The rearrangement uses TRBV28 and TRBJ1-1, with TRBD1 identical over 9 bases. J lost 3 bases, V lost 4 bases, and 6 bases had no gene match. Germline V gene lookup returns CDR1 MDHEN and CDR2 SYDVKM. The CDR3 is made up of 15 amino acids.